The sequence of this T cell receptor beta chain was determined in a study of early T cells in non-severe SARS-CoV-2 infection. In the study overall: The chains were unpaired, and the sequenced material was bulk RNA from unsorted whole blood. Study findings and constraints: VDJdb matching skewed toward anti-spike CD8 responses, missing private and CD4 specificities.

This clonotype was seen many times. Its antigen remains unknown. Germline V lookup: CDR1 MDHEN, CDR2 SYDVKM. CDR3 length: 15 residues. J lost 1 base, V lost 7 bases, and 8 bases had no gene match. Attached unique molecular identifiers marked individual cDNA molecules. Via MiXCR, TCRdb re-called the 5' RACE reads, giving one row per CDR3 protein. In the table there are about 23,000 distinct CDR3 sequences, about 5.6% of which are singletons. The rearrangement joins TRBV28 to TRBJ2-7; 9 bases line up with TRBD2. The sequenced sample consisted of whole blood. The origin of this receptor is an adult who was a healthcare worker with PCR-confirmed SARS-CoV-2 infection or an uninfected control (not recorded which). In nucleotides, the CDR3 is TGTGCCAGCACCGCTAGCGGGGACGATTCCTACGAGCAGTACTTC. This sequence encodes CASTASGDDSYEQYF.